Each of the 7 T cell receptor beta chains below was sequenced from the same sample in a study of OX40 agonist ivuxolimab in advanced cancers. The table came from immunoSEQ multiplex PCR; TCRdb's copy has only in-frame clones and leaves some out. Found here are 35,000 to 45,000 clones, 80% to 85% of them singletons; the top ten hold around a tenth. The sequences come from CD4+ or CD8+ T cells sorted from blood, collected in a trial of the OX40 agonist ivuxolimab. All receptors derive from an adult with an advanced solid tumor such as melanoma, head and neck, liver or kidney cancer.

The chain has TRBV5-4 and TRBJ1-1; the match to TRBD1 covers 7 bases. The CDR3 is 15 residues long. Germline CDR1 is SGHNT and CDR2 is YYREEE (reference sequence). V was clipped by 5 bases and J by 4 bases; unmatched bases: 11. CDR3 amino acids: CASSPRQGVRTEAFF. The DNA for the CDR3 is TGTGCCAGCAGTCCTCGACAGGGTGTGCGCACTGAAGCTTTCTTT.

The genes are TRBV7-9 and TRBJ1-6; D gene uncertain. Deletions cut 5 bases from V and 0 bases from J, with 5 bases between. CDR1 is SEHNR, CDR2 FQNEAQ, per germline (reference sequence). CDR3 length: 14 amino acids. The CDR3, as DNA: TGTGCCAGCAGCCCCCCCTCCTATAATTCACCCCTCCACTTT. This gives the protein CASSPPSYNSPLHF.

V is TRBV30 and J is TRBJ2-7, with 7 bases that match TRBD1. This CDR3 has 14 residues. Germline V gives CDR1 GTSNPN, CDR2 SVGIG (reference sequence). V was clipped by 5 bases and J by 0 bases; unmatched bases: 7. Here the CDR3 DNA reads TGTGCCTGGCACCAGGGGACAGCCTCCTACGAGCAGTACTTC. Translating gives CAWHQGTASYEQYF.

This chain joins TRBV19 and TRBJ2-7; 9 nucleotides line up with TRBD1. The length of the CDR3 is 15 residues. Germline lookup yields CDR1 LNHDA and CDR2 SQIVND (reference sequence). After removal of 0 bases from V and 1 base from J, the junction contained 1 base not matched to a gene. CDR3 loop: CASSIEQGASYEQYF. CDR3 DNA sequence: TGTGCCAGTAGTATAGAACAGGGGGCATCCTACGAGCAGTACTTC.

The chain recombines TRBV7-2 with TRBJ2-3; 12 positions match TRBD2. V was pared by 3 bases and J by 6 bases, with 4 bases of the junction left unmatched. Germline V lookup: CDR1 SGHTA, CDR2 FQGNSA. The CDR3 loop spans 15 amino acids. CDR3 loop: CASSFQTSGSDTQYF. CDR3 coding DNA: TGTGCCAGCAGCTTTCAGACTAGCGGGAGTGATACGCAGTATTTT.

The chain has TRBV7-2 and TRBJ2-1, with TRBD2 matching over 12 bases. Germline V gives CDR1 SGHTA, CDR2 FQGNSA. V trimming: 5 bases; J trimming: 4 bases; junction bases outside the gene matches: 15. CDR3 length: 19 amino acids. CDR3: CASSDRRSLAGGPYNEQFF. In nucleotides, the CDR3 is TGTGCCAGCAGCGATCGCCGGAGTCTAGCGGGAGGGCCTTACAATGAGCAGTTCTTC.

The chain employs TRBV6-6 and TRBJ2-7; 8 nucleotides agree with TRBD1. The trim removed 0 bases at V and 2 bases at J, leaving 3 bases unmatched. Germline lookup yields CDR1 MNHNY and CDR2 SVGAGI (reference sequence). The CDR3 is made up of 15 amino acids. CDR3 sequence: CASSYSTGAPYEQYF. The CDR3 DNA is TGTGCCAGCAGTTACTCGACAGGGGCCCCCTACGAGCAGTACTTC.